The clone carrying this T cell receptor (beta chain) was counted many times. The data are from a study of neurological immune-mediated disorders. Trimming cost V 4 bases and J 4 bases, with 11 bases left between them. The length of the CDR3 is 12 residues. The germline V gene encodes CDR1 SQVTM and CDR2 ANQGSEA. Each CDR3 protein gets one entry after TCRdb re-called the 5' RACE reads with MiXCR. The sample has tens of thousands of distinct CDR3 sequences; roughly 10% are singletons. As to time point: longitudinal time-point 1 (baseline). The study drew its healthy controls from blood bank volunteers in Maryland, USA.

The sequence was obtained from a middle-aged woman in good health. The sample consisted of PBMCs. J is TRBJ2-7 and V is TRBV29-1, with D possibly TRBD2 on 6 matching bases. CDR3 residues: CSVGRDRYEQYF. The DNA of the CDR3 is TGCAGCGTTGGGCGGGACCGATACGAGCAGTACTTC.